This T cell receptor beta chain stems from a study of blood T cell repertoires in COVID-19. CDR1 LNHDA and CDR2 SQIVND come from the germline V gene (reference sequence). This CDR3 comprises 15 residues. Trimming pared 3 bases from V and 1 base from J, leaving 13 bases between. Sequencing was performed with immunoSEQ multiplex PCR; in TCRdb, only in-frame clones are kept and a portion is missing. The sample has some 700,000 clones, 75% to 90% seen once; the top ten hold over 0.2%. Sequencing was carried out using peripheral blood. The TCR was taken from a woman aged 18-35 years with acute or convalescent COVID-19. The gene calls are TRBV19 and TRBJ2-7; no clear D. The CDR3 nucleotides read TGTGCCAGTAGTATTAGTCTCAGAGGATCCTACGAGCAGTACTTC. Residues: CASSISLRGSYEQYF. The entire variable domain, with the rest obtained from reference TRBV19 and TRBJ2-7, is as follows: DGGITQSPKYLFRKEGQNVTLSCEQNLNHDAMYWYRQDPGQGLRLIYYSQIVNDFQKGDIAEGYSVSREKKESFPLTVTSAQKNPTAFYLCASSISLRGSYEQYFGPGTRLTVT.